Only a few counts were recorded for the clone carrying this T cell receptor beta chain. V lost 2 bases to trimming and J lost 5 bases, with 12 bases between them. The length of the CDR3 is 14 residues. From germline, CDR1 is KGHSH and CDR2 LQKENI. PCR was performed using 60 Vbeta and 13 Jbeta primers. Libraries were prepared by immunoSEQ multiplex PCR; TCRdb keeps only in-frame clonotypes and omits some of them. The sample holds some 110,000 clones, roughly 66% seen once. The source of the sample is a study of cytomegalovirus exposure and HLA in healthy donors. The chain has TRBV18 and TRBJ1-2, with a possible D match to TRBD1 (5 bases). The sequencing input was PBMCs. The receptor's source is a woman in her 30s in good health and CMV-seronegative. This CDR3 is CASSPNRDSYGYTF. CDR3 DNA sequence: TGTGCCAGCTCACCAAACCGGGACTCATATGGCTACACCTTC.